This TCR beta chain was sequenced for a study of cytomegalovirus exposure and HLA in healthy donors. PCR involved 60 Vbeta and 13 Jbeta primers. Authors' methods: A later analysis tallied 87 million or so unique TCR beta chains, approximately 10 million of them shared. Data came from immunoSEQ multiplex PCR; TCRdb stores just in-frame clones and leaves some out. V and J calls and clone size are copied from that table; D and trimming were computed from the DNA. The sample consists of about 90,000 clones, 55% to 70% of them appearing once. The study's findings and limits: Earlier analysis found most TCR beta V segments productive about 87% or about 30% of the time. There were reportedly fewer N-insertions in an Asian-associated ancestry cluster than the approximately 670-donor mean, in a later analysis. Cytomegalovirus status was reportedly diagnosed by the classifier with high specificity and sensitivity.

This clone was observed a single time. Its antigen is still unknown. Germline-derived CDR1 and CDR2 are MNHEY and SVGAGI. V was cut by 5 bases and J by 2 bases, with 7 bases left in between. This CDR3 region has 13 residues. Sequences were obtained from PBMCs. The V gene is TRBV6-5, the J gene TRBJ1-5; D is perhaps TRBD1 (5 bases). This TCR derives from a woman in her 50s in good health and CMV-seropositive. The CDR3 bases are TGTGCCAGCAGTGAACAGGGCAATCAGCCCCAGCATTTT. Its protein product is CASSEQGNQPQHF.